This TCR beta chain stems from a study of CD8 T cells in ankylosing spondylitis. Study-level findings and limits: It appeared that ankylosing spondylitis blood was characterized by a TCR beta motif of several highly homologous variants.

The CDR3 covers 14 residues. V lost 6 bases and J 2 bases, leaving 13 bases between the germline ends. Many counts were recorded for this clonotype. The antigen is not known. TCRdb itself ran the 5' RACE reads through MiXCR, one entry per CDR3 protein. This sample yields 750,000 to 850,000 distinct CDR3 sequences, of which roughly 10% are seen a single time; 0.51% belongs to the top ten. This receptor was taken from a male donor with ankylosing spondylitis. V usage is TRBV12-3 or TRBV12-4 and J usage is TRBJ2-5; no clear D. Sample: blood, either unsorted or a sorted T cell fraction (not recorded which). DNA of the CDR3: TGTGCCAGCAGCCTTGGTCGGCCGCAAGAGACCCAGTACTTC. Translating gives CASSLGRPQETQYF.